This record looks at one TCR beta chain sequence and its context. The antigen is undetermined. Original processing methods: ImmunoSEQ yielded junction-only sequences lacking quality scores, so filtering differed. Assay: immunoSEQ multiplex PCR; the TCRdb copy retains only in-frame clones and omits some. D and trimming come from the DNA, and the V and J calls and clone size come from that table. The sample has 2 million to 3 million clones, roughly 93% seen once; the top ten hold about 0.39%. This record belongs to a study of shared clonotypes between healthy human individuals. Study-wide results and limits: A few donors had roughly 5% of their naive CD4 clonotypes in common. Genetic and exposure-history diversity was limited by the few donors.

The CDR3 is 15 amino acids. CDR1 and CDR2 (germline): LGHNA, YNFKEQ. With 0 bases clipped from V and 5 bases from J, the junction kept 4 bases outside the gene matches. Naive CD45RA+ and memory CD45RA-negative subsets were split from CD4+ cells. Sequenced sample: naive CD4+ T cells from PBMCs. Subset here: CD45RA+ positively selected. The sequence was collected from a man in his late teens or twenties in good health. Some clones in this sample may be carry-over from other donors' samples. The chain employs TRBV4-2 and TRBJ2-5, with 9 bases fitting TRBD2. For the CDR3, the DNA is TGTGCCAGCAGCCAAGATATAGCGGGGGAGGAGACCCAGTACTTC. As protein: CASSQDIAGEETQYF.